The entry that follows covers one T cell receptor (beta chain) sequence. These data originate in a study of OX40 agonist ivuxolimab in advanced cancers. About the study: The patients received ivuxolimab by intravenous route every 2 weeks at 0.01 to 10 mg/kg.

The V end lost 0 bases, the J end lost 6 bases, and 13 bases lay between the germline ends. Germline V gives CDR1 SGDLS, CDR2 YYNGEE. The CDR3 spans 15 residues. Data came from immunoSEQ multiplex PCR; TCRdb stores just in-frame clones and leaves some out. The table includes roughly 86,000 clones, more than 90% detected once. The V gene is TRBV9, the J gene TRBJ2-1; D remains unclear. Sequencing was performed on CD4+ or CD8+ T cells sorted from blood, taken in a trial of the OX40 agonist ivuxolimab. The sequence was collected from an adult with an advanced solid tumor such as melanoma, head and neck, liver or kidney cancer. The CDR3 sequence is CASSVAPSGLNEQFF. CDR3 nucleotides: TGTGCCAGCAGCGTAGCCCCGTCGGGCCTCAATGAGCAGTTCTTC.